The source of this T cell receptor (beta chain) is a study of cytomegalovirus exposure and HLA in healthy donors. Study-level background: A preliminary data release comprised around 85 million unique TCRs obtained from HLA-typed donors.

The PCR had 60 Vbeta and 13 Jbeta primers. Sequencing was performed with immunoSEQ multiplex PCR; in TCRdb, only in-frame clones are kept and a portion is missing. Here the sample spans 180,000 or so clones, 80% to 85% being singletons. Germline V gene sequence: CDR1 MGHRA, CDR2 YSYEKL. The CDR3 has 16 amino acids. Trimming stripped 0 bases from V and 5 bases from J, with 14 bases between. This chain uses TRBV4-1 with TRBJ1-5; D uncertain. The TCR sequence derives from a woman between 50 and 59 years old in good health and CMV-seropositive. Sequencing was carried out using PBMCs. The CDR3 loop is CASSQDFGNSYQPQHF. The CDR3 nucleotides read TGCGCCAGCAGCCAAGATTTCGGTAACAGTTATCAGCCCCAGCATTTT.